This T cell receptor (beta chain) was captured in a study of shared clonotypes between healthy human individuals. TCRdb's copy holds only in-frame clones and misses some; the assay was immunoSEQ multiplex PCR. The sample yields around 720,000 clones, 60% to 75% seen once. This clone was seen only once. The receptor comes from a woman aged 25 to 39 in good health. Input material: memory CD4+ T cells sorted from blood. Stated subset: CD45RA-negative fraction.

The CDR3 nucleotides are TGTGCCACCAGCAGAGATGCGACTAGGAGGTGGGAGACCCAGTACTTC. Amino acids: CATSRDATRRWETQYF. V gene TRBV15 combines with J gene TRBJ2-5; tentative D call: TRBD2 (6 bases). V lost 0 bases, J lost 5 bases, and 16 bases lay in between. The CDR3 runs 16 residues. Germline values: CDR1 LNHNV, CDR2 YYDKDF (reference sequence).